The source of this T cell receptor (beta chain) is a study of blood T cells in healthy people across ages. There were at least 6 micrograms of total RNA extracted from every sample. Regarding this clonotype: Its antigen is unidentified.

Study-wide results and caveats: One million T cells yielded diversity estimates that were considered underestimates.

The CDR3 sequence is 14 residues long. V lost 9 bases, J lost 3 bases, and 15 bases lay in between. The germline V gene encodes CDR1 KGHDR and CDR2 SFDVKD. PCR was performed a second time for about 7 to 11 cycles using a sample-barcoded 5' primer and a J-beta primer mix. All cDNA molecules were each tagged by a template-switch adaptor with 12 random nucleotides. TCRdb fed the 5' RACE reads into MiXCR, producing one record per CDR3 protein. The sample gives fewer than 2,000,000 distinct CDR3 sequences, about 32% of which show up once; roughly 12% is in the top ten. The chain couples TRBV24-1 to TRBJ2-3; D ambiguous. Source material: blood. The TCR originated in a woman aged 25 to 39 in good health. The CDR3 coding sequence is TGTGCCACCTCCGCAAGAGGTAGGACAGATACGCAGTATTTT. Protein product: CATSARGRTDTQYF.